A selection of T cell receptor beta chains follows, all from one sample in a study of cytomegalovirus exposure and HLA in healthy donors. TCRdb's table, derived via immunoSEQ multiplex PCR, lists solely in-frame clones and lacks some. This table holds 100,000 to 150,000 clones, about three quarters found once. The sequencing input was PBMCs. The receptors were gathered from a woman aged 55-70 years in good health and CMV-seropositive. CDR3s include the opening cysteine and the closing phenylalanine or tryptophan. Each record gives: V gene, clone size, J gene, D gene, CDR3 DNA, CDR3 protein. The D gene is left open where the match is weak. Expanded clones are given a class, and other clones once, few, many or no size at all.

TRBV10-1	NA	TRBJ1-6	TRBD1	TGCGCCAGCAGTGAGACTGGACAGGGAAGTTGGGGTTCACCCCTCCACTTT	CASSETGQGSWGSPLHF
TRBV5-1	NA	TRBJ2-7	TRBD1	TGCGCCAGCACCCCGGGACAGGGTCTAGGAAACGAGCAGTACTTC	CASTPGQGLGNEQYF
TRBV6-1	few	TRBJ1-2	NA	TGTGCCAGCAGTGAGGGGGGGCTCGTGTATGGCTACACCTTC	CASSEGGLVYGYTF
TRBV28	NA	TRBJ2-7	TRBD1	TGTGCCAGCATCAGGGGGCTCTACGAGCAGTACTTC	CASIRGLYEQYF
TRBV2	NA	TRBJ2-2	TRBD2	TGTGCCACGAGGGAGGGTCCTCCACCAGGGGAGCTGTTTTTT	CATREGPPPGELFF
TRBV4-2	NA	TRBJ2-7	TRBD2	TGTGCCAGCAGCTACTCCGGGACTATCTCCTACGAGCAGTACTTC	CASSYSGTISYEQYF
TRBV6-5	NA	TRBJ1-2	NA	TGTGCCAGCACCTTAACCCCGACCGGGGGCTACACCTTC	CASTLTPTGGYTF
TRBV19	NA	TRBJ1-2	TRBD1	TGTGCCAGCGTTCGGACAGGGGCCAACTATGGCTACACCTTC	CASVRTGANYGYTF
TRBV6-1	once	TRBJ2-5	NA	TGTGCCAGCAGCCAGGGGTGGGAGACCCAGTACTTC	CASSQGWETQYF
TRBV13	NA	TRBJ2-1	TRBD1	TGTGCCAGCAGCTTAGGTGGGACAGGGGTCGATGAGCAGTTCTTC	CASSLGGTGVDEQFF
TRBV25-1	NA	TRBJ2-7	NA	TGTGCCAGCAGTCCTGCCCCGATCCCCGGGTACGAGCAGTACTTC	CASSPAPIPGYEQYF
TRBV7-8	once	TRBJ2-2	NA	TGTGCCAGCAGCTTCCCCAGCAGGGCAGTAAACACCGGGGAGCTGTTTTTT	CASSFPSRAVNTGELFF
TRBV19	few	TRBJ1-3	NA	TGTGCCAGTAGCCTGGGACTTCAAAGTGGAAACACCATATATTTT	CASSLGLQSGNTIYF
TRBV19	NA	TRBJ1-2	NA	TGTGCCAGTAGTATTTCCCCTAGGGGGGGCTACACCTTC	CASSISPRGGYTF
TRBV18	once	TRBJ2-5	TRBD2	TGTGCCAGCTCACCGGCCGGGACTAGCGGGGAGACCCAGTACTTC	CASSPAGTSGETQYF
TRBV4-1	NA	TRBJ1-1	TRBD1	TGCGCCAGCAGCCAAGGTGCAGGGGGCACTGAAGCTTTCTTT	CASSQGAGGTEAFF
TRBV5-5	few	TRBJ2-2	NA	TGTGCCAGCAGCTCATATTATGACGGGGGGAACACCGGGGAGCTGTTTTTT	CASSSYYDGGNTGELFF
TRBV14	NA	TRBJ1-5	NA	TGTGCCAGCAGCCAGGGACACGTTGGGCCCCAGCATTTT	CASSQGHVGPQHF
TRBV5-5	NA	TRBJ2-7	TRBD1	TGTGCCAGCAAGTCTCCCGGGACAGACCTGTCCGAGCAGTACTTC	CASKSPGTDLSEQYF
TRBV25-1	few	TRBJ2-7	TRBD1	TGTGCCAGCAGCTTAGAGAGTGGGACAGGGTCTTCCTACGAGCAGTACTTC	CASSLESGTGSSYEQYF
TRBV5-4	NA	TRBJ2-3	NA	TGTGCCAGCAGCTTGAAGGGGATAGATACGCAGTATTTT	CASSLKGIDTQYF
TRBV4-1	few	TRBJ1-6	NA	TGCGCCAGCAGCCAACCCGCCGACAGCTATAATTCACCCCTCCACTTT	CASSQPADSYNSPLHF